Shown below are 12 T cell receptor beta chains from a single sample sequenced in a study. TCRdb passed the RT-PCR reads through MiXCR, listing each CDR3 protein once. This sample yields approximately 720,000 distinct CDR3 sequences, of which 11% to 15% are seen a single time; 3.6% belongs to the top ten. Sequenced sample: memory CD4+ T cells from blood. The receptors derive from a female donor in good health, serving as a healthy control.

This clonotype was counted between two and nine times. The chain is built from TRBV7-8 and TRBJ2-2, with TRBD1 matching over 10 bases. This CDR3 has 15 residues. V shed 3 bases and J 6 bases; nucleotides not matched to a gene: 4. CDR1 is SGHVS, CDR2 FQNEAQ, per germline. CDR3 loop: CASSLTGGFAGELFF. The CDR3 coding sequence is TGTGCCAGCAGCTTGACAGGGGGCTTCGCCGGGGAGCTGTTTTTT.

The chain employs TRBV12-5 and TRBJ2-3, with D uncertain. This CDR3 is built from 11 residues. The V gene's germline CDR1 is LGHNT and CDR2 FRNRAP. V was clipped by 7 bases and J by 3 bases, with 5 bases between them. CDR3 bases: TGTGCTAGTGCCTCGACAGATACGCAGTATTTT. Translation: CASASTDTQYF.

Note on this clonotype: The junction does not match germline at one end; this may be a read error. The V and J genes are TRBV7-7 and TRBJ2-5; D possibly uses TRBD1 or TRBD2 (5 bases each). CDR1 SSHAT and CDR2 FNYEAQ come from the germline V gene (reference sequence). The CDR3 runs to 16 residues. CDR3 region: CASSLAQGSSRETQYF. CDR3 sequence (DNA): TGTGCTAGCAGCTTAGCGCAGGGCTCTAGCCGAGAGACCCAGTACTTC.

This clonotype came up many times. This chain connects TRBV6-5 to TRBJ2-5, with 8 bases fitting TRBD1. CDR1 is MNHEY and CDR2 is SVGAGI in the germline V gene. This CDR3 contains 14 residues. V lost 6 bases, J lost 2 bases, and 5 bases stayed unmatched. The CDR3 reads CASRYRQGQETQYF. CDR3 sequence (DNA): TGTGCCAGCAGATACCGACAGGGGCAAGAGACCCAGTACTTC.

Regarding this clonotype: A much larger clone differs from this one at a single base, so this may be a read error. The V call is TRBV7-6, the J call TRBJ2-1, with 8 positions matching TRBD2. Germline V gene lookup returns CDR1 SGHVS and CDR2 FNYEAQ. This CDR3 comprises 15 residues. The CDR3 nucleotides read TGTTCCAGCAGCCGACTAGCGTCTGATTACAATGAGCAGTTCTTC. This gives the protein CSSSRLASDYNEQFF.

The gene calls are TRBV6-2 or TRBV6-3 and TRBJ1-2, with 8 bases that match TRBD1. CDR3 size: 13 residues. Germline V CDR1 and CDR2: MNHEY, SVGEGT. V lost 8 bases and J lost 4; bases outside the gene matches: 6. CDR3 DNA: TGTGCCAGCGTTCCCGGACAGGGCTATGGCTACACCTTC. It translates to CASVPGQGYGYTF.

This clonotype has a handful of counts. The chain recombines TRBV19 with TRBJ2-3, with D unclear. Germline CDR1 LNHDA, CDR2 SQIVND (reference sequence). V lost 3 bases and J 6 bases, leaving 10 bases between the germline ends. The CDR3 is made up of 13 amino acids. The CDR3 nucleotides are TGTGCCAGTAGTATGCTAGGTTCTGATACGCAGTATTTT. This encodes CASSMLGSDTQYF.

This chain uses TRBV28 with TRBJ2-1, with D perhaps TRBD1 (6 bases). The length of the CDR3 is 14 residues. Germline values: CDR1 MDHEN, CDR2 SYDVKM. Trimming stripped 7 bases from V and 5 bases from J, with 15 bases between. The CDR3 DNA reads TGTGCCAGCATTGCCGGGACATCTAACAATGAGCAGTTCTTC. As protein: CASIAGTSNNEQFF. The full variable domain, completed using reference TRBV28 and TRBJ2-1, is DVKVTQSSRYLVKRTGEKVFLECVQDMDHENMFWYRQDPGLGLRLIYFSYDVKMKEKGDIPEGYSVSREKKERFSLILESASTNQTSMYLCASIAGTSNNEQFFGPGTRLTVL.

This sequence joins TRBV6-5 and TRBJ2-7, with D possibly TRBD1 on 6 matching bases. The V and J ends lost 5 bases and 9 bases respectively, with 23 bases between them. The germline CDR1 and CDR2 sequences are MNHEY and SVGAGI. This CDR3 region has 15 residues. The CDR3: CASSLGMGASAGQYF. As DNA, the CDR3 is TGTGCCAGCAGTCTTGGGATGGGGGCAAGCGCCGGGCAGTACTTC.

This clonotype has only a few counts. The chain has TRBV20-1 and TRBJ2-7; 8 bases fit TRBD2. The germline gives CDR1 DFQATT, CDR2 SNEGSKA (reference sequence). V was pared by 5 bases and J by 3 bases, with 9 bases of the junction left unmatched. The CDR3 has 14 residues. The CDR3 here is CSAFLTSGLYEQYF. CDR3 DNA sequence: TGCAGTGCTTTTCTAACTAGCGGCCTCTACGAGCAGTACTTC.

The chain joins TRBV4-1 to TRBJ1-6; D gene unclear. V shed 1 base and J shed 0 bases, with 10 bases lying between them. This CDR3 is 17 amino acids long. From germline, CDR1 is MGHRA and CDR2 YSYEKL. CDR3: CASSQVADSSYNSPLHF. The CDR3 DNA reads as TGCGCCAGCAGCCAAGTTGCGGATAGCTCCTATAATTCACCCCTCCACTTT.

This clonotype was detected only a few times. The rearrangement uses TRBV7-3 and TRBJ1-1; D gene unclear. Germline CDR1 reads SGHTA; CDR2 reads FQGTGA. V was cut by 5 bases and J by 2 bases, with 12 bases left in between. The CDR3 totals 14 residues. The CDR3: CASSGGQANTEAFF. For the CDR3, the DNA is TGTGCCAGCAGCGGAGGGCAGGCTAACACTGAAGCTTTCTTT.